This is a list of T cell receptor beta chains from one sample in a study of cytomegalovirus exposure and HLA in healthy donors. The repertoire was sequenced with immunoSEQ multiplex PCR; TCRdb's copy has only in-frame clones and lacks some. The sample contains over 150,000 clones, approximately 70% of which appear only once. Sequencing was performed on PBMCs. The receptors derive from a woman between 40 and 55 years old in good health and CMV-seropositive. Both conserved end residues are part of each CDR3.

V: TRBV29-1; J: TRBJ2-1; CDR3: CSVEINRGSDNEQFF
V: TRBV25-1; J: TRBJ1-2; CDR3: CASSEKGTALAVYGYTF
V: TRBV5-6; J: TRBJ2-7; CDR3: CASSFLAGEYEQYF
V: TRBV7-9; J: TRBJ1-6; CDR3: CASSLSGDNSPLHF
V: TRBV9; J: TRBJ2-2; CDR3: CASSVFGGAKNTGELFF
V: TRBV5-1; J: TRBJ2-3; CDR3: CASSLGSGLAPDTQYF
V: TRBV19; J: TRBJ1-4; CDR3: CASSIPGTGYEKLFF
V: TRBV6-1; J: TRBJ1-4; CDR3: CASSTRTGPQEKLFF
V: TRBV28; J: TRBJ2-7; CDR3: CASRYNSYEQYF
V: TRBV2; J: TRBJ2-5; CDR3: CASRASGGVETQYF
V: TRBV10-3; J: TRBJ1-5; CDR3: CAISEGAGSQPQHF
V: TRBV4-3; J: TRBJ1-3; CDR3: CASSQDPRDRGNTIYF
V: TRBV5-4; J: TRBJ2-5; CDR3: CASSLGQRGGETQYF
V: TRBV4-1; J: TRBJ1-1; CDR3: CASSPRAWRDTEAFF
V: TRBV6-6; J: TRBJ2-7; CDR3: CASSYSGQLWQYF
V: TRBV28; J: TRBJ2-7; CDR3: CASTFSSGSHEQYF